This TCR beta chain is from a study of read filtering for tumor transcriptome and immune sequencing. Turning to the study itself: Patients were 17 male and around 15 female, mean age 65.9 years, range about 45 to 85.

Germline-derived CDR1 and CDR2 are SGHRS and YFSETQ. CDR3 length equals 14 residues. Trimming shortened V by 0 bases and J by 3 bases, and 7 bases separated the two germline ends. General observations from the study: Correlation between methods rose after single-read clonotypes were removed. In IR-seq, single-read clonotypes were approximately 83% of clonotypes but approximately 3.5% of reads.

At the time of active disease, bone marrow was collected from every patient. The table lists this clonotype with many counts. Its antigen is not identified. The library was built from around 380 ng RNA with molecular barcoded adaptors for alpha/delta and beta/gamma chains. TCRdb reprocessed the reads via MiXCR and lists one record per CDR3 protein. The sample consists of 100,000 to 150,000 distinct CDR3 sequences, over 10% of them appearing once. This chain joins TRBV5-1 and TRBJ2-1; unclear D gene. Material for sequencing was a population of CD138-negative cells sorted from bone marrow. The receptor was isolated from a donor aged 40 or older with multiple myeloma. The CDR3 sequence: CASSLGAIYNEQFF. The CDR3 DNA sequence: TGCGCCAGCAGCTTGGGGGCGATCTACAATGAGCAGTTCTTC.